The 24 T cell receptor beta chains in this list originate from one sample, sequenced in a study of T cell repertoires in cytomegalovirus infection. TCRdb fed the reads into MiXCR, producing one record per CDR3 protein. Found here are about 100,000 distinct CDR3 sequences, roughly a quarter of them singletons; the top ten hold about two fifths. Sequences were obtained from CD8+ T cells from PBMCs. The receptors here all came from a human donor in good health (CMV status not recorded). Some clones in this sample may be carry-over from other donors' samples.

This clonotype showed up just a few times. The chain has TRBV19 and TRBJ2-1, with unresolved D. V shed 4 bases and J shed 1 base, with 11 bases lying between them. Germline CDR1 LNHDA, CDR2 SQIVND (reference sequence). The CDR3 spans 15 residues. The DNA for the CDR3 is TGTGCCAGTAGTACGGACGGCGGTTCCTACAATGAGCAGTTCTTC. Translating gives CASSTDGGSYNEQFF. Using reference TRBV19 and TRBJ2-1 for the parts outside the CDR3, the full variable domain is DGGITQSPKYLFRKEGQNVTLSCEQNLNHDAMYWYRQDPGQGLRLIYYSQIVNDFQKGDIAEGYSVSREKKESFPLTVTSAQKNPTAFYLCASSTDGGSYNEQFFGPGTRLTVL.

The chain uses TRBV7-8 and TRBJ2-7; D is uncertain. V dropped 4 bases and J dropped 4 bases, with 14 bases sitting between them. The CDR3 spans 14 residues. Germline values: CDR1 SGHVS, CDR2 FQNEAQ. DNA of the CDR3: TGTGCCAGCAGCTCCCCCAATCACGTATACGAGCAGTACTTC. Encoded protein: CASSSPNHVYEQYF. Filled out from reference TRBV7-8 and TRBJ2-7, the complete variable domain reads GAGVSQSPRYKVAKRGQDVALRCDPISGHVSLFWYQQALGQGPEFLTYFQNEAQLDKSGLPSDRFFAERPEGSVSTLKIQRTQQEDSAVYLCASSSPNHVYEQYFGPGTRLTVT.

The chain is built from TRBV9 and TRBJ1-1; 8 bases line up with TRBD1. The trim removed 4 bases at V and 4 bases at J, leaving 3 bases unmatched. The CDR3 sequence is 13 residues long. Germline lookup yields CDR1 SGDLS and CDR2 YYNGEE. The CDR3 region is CASSSDRGTEAFF. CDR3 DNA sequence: TGTGCCAGCAGCTCCGACAGGGGCACTGAAGCTTTCTTT.

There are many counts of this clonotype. CDR3 protein: CASSPGGGYEQYF. CDR3 DNA: TGTGCCAGCAGCCCGGGGGGCGGCTACGAGCAGTACTTC. The chain employs TRBV7-9 and TRBJ2-7, with D maybe TRBD2 (7 bases). The CDR3 is 13 amino acids. Trimming stripped 5 bases from V and 3 bases from J, with 11 bases between. Germline V gene lookup returns CDR1 SEHNR and CDR2 FQNEAQ (reference sequence).

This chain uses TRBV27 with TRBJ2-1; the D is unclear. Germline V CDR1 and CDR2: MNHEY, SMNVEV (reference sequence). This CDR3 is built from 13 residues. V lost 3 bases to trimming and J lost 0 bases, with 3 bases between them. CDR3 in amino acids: CASSFSSYNEQFF. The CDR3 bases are TGTGCCAGCAGTTTTAGCTCCTACAATGAGCAGTTCTTC.

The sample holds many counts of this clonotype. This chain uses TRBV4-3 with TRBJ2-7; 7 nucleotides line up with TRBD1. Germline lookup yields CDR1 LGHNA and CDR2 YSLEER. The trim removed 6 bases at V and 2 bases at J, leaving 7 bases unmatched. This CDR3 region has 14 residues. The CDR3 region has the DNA TGCGCCAGCAGTCTCGGACAGGCAACCTACGAGCAGTACTTC. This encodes CASSLGQATYEQYF.

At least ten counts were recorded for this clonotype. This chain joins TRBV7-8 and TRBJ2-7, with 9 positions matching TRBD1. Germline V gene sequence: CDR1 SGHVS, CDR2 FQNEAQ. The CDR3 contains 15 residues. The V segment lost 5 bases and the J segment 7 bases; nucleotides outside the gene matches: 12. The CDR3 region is CASSPPGTGQGEQYF. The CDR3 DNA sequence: TGTGCCAGCAGCCCCCCGGGGACAGGGCAAGGGGAGCAGTACTTC.

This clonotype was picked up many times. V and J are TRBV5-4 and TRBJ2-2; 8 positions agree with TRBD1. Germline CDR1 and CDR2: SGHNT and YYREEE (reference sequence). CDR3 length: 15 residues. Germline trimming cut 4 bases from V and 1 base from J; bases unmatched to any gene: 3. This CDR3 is CASSQGTGNTGELFF. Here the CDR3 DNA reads TGTGCCAGCAGCCAAGGGACAGGGAACACCGGGGAGCTGTTTTTT.

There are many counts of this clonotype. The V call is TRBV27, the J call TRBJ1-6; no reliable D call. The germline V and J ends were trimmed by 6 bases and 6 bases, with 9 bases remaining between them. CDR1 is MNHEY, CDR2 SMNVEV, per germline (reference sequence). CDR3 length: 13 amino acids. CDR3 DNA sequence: TGTGCCAGCAGCGGTCAGATTAATTCACCCCTCCACTTT. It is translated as CASSGQINSPLHF.

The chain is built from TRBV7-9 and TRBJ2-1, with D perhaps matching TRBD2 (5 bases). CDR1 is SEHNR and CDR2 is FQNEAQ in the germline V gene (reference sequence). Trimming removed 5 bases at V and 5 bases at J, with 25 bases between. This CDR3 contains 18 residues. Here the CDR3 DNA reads TGTGCCAGCAGCCTGGTGAGGTGGACGGACTCGAATGACAATGAGCAGTTCTTC. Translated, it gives CASSLVRWTDSNDNEQFF.

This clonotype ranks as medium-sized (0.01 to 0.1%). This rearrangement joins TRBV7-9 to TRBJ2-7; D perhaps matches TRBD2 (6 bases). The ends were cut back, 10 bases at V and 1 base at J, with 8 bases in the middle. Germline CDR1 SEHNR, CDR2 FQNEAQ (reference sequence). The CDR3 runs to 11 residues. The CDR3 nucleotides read TGTGCCACGGGGGATTCCTACGAGCAGTACTTC. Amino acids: CATGDSYEQYF.

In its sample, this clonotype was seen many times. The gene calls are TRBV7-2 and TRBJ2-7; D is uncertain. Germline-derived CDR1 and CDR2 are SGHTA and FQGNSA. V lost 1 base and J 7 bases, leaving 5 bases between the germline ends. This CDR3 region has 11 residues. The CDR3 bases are TGTGCCAGCAGCTTAGTAGGGGAGCAGTACTTC. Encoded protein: CASSLVGEQYF.

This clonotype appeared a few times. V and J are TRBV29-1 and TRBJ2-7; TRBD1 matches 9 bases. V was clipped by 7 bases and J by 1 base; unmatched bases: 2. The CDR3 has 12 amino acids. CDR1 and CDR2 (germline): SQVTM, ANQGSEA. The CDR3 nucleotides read TGCAGCGGGACAGGGGCGTCCTACGAGCAGTACTTC. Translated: CSGTGASYEQYF.

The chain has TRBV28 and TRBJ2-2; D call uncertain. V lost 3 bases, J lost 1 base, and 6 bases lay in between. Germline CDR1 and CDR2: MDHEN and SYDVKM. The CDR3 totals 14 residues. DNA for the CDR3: TGTGCCAGCAGTTTTATGAAGAACACCGGGGAGCTGTTTTTT. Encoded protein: CASSFMKNTGELFF.

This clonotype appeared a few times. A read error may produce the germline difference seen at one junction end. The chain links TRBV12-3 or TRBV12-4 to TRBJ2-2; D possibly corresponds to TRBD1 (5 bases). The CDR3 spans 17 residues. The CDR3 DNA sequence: TGTGCCAGCTATCCCCCTTGGGGCCAATTTAACACAGGGGAGCTGTTTTTT. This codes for CASYPPWGQFNTGELFF.

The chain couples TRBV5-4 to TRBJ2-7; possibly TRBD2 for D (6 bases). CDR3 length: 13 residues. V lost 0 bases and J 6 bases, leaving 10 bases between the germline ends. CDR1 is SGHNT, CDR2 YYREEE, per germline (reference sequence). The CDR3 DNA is TGTGCCAGCAGCTTGGGCACTAGCAGCGAGCAGTACTTC. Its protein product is CASSLGTSSEQYF.

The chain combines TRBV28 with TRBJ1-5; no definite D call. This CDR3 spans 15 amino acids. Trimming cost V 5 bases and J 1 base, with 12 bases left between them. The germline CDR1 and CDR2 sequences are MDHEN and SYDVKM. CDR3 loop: CASSPTQGSNQPQHF. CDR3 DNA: TGTGCCAGCAGTCCGACACAAGGGAGCAATCAGCCCCAGCATTTT.

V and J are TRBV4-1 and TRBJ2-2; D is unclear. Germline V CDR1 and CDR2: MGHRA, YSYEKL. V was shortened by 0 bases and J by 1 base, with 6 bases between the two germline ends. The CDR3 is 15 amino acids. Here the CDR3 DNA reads TGCGCCAGCAGCCAAGATCGACAGAACACCGGGGAGCTGTTTTTT. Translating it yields CASSQDRQNTGELFF.

CDR3 sequence reads: CASSEAGGRNTGELFF. The CDR3 coding sequence is TGTGCCAGCAGCGAAGCGGGCGGTCGGAACACCGGGGAGCTGTTTTTT. V usage is TRBV9 and J usage is TRBJ2-2, with D possibly matching TRBD2 (6 bases). This CDR3 region has 16 residues. V lost 3 bases, J lost 1 base, and 13 bases lay in between. Germline loops: CDR1 SGDLS, CDR2 YYNGEE.

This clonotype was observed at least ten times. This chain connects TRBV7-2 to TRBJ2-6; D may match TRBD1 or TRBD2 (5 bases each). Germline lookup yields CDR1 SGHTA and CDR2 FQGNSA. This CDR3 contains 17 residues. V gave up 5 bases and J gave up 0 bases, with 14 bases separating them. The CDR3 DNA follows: TGTGCCAGCAGCCTACCGGGACGGAGCTCTGGGGCCAACGTCCTGACTTTC. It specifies CASSLPGRSSGANVLTF.

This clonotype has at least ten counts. The CDR3 sequence: CASSDLGAAKNIQYF. The CDR3 nucleotides read TGTGCCAGCAGCGATTTGGGGGCCGCCAAAAACATTCAGTACTTC. V usage is TRBV5-6 and J usage is TRBJ2-4, with D maybe TRBD1 (6 bases). The CDR3 runs to 15 residues. Trimming stripped 4 bases from V and 1 base from J, with 12 bases between. Germline V lookup: CDR1 SGHDT, CDR2 YYEEEE.

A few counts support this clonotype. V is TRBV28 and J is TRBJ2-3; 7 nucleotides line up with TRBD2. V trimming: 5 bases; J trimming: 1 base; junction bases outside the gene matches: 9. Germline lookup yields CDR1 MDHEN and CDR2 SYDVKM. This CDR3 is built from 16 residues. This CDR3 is CASSLDLTSGTDTQYF. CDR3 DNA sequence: TGTGCCAGCAGTCTCGACCTTACTAGCGGCACAGATACGCAGTATTTT.

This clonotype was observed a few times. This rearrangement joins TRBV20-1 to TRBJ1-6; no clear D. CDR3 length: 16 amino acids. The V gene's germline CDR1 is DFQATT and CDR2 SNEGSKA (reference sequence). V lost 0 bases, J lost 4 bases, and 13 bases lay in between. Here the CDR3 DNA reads TGCAGTGCTAGAGATAGGACGGAGACGTATAATTCACCCCTCCACTTT. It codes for CSARDRTETYNSPLHF.

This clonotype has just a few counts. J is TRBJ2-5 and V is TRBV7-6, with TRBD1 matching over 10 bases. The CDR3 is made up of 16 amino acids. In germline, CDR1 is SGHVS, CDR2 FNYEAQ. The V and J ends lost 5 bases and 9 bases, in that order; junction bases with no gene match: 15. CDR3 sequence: CASSVRTGGTSMAQYF. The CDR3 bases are TGTGCCAGCAGCGTACGGACAGGGGGTACCTCCATGGCCCAGTACTTC. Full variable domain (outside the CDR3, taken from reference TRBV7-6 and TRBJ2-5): GAGVSQSPRYKVTKRGQDVALRCDPISGHVSLYWYRQALGQGPEFLTYFNYEAQQDKSGLPNDRFSAERPEGSISTLTIQRTEQRDSAMYRCASSVRTGGTSMAQYFGPGTRLLVL.